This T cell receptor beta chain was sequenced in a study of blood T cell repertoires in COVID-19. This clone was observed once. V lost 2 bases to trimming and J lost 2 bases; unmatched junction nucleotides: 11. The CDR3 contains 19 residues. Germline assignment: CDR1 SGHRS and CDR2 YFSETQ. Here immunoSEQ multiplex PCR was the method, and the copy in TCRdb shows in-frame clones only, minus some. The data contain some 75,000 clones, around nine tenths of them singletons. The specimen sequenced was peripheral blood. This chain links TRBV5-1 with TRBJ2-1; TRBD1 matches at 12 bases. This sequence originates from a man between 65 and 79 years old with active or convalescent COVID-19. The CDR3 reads CASSFKGQGALQTYNEQFF. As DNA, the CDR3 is TGCGCCAGCAGCTTTAAGGGACAGGGGGCCTTACAGACCTACAATGAGCAGTTCTTC.